This T cell receptor (beta chain) stems from a study of T cell changes during pregnancy in multiple sclerosis. Only in-frame clones appear in the TCRdb table, and some are missing; sequencing was by immunoSEQ multiplex PCR. There are roughly 90,000 clones in the sample; about 93% occur only once, and about 4.5% lies in the top ten. Trimming pared 0 bases from V and 3 bases from J, leaving 11 bases between. Germline-derived CDR1 and CDR2 are SGHTA and FQGNSA. The CDR3 extends over 16 amino acids. The receptor's source is a female donor with multiple sclerosis, enrolled in a pregnancy study. The V and J genes are TRBV7-2 and TRBJ2-2; the D gene is possibly TRBD1 (6 bases). Specimen: peripheral blood, collected in the first trimester of pregnancy. This chain's CDR3 is CASSLAYRVDTGELFF. CDR3 DNA: TGTGCCAGCAGCTTAGCGTACAGGGTAGACACCGGGGAGCTGTTTTTT. Variable domain in full (rest from reference TRBV7-2 and TRBJ2-2): GAGVSQSPSNKVTEKGKDVELRCDPISGHTALYWYRQSLGQGLEFLIYFQGNSAPDKSGLPSDRFSAERTGGSVSTLTIQRTQQEDSAVYLCASSLAYRVDTGELFFGEGSRLTVL.